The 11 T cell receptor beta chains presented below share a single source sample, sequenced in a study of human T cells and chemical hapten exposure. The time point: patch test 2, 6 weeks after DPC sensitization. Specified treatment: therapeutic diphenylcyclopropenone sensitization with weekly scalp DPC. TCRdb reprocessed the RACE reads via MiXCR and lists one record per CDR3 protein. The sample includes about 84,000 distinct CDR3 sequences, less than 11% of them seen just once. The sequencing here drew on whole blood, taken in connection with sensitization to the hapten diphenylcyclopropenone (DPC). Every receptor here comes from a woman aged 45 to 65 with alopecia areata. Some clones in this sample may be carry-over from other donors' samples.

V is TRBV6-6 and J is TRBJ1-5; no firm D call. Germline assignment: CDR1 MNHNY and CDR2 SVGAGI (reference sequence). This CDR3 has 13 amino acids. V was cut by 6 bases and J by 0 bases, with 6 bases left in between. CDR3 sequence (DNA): TGTGCCAGCAGATTGGATAGCAATCAGCCCCAGCATTTT. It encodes CASRLDSNQPQHF.

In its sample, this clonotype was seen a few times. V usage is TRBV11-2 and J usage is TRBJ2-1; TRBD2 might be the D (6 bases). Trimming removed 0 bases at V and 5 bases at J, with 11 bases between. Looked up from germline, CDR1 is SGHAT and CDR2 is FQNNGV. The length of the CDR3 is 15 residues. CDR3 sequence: CASSLELARNNEQFF. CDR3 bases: TGTGCCAGCAGCTTAGAGCTAGCGCGGAACAATGAGCAGTTCTTC.

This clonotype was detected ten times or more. CDR3: CSAQGTAEKLFF. Here the CDR3 DNA reads TGCAGCGCCCAGGGCACGGCTGAAAAACTGTTTTTT. The chain links TRBV29-1 to TRBJ1-4; D is possibly TRBD1 (5 bases). Per the germline V gene, CDR1 is SQVTM and CDR2 is ANQGSEA. Trimming shortened V by 7 bases and J by 7 bases, and 13 bases separated the two germline ends. The CDR3 is 12 residues long.

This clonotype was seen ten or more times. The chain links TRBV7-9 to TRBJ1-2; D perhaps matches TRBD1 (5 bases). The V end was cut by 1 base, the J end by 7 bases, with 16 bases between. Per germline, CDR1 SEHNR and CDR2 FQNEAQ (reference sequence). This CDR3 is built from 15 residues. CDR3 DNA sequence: TGTGCCAGCAGCTTAGAGGGACTGTCTGTGGGTGGCTACACCTTC. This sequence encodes CASSLEGLSVGGYTF.

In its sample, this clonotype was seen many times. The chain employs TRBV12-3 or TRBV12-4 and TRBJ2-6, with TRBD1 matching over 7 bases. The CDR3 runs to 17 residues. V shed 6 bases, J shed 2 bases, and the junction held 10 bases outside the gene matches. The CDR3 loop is CASRPRDRKTGANVLTF. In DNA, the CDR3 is TGTGCCAGCAGACCCCGGGACAGAAAAACTGGGGCCAACGTCCTGACTTTC.

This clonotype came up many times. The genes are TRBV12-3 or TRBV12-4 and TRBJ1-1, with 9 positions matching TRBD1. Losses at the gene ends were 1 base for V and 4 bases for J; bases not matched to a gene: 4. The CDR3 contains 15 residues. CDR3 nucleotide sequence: TGTGCCAGCAGTTTAGGACAGGGGGTGACCACTGAAGCTTTCTTT. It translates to CASSLGQGVTTEAFF.

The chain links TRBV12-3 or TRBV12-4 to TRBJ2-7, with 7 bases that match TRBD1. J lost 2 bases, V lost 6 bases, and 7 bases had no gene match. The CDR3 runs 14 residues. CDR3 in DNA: TGTGCCAGCAGCCCCAACAGGGGCCCCTACGAGCAGTACTTC. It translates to CASSPNRGPYEQYF.

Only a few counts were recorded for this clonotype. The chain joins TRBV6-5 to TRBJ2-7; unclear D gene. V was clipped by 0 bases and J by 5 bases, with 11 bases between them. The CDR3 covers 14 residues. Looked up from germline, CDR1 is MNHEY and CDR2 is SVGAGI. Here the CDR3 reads CASSYSQRRNEQYF. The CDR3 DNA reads TGTGCCAGCAGTTACTCGCAGCGCCGGAACGAGCAGTACTTC.

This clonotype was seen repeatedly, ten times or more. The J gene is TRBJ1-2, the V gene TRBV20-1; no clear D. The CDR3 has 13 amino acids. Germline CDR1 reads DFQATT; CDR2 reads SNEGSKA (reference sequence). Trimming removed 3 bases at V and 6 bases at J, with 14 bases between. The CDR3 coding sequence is TGCAGTGCTAGCCCACCTGGGCCCGATGGCTACACCTTC. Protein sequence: CSASPPGPDGYTF.

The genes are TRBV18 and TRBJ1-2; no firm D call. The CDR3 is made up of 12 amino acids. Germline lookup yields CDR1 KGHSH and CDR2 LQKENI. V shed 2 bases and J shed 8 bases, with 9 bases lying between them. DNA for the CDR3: TGTGCCAGCTCACCAGGGGTGGAAGGCTACACCTTC. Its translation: CASSPGVEGYTF. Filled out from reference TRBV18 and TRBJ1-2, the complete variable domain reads NAGVMQNPRHLVRRRGQEARLRCSPMKGHSHVYWYRQLPEEGLKFMVYLQKENIIDESGMPKERFSAEFPKEGPSILRIQQVVRGDSAAYFCASSPGVEGYTFGSGTRLTVV.

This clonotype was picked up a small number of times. The CDR3: CASGKGETQYF. CDR3 coding DNA: TGCGCCAGCGGAAAGGGAGAGACCCAGTACTTC. The chain joins TRBV10-2 to TRBJ2-5; D unclear. The CDR3 has 11 amino acids. The germline CDR1 and CDR2 sequences are WSHSY and SAAADI. Trimming pared 8 bases from V and 4 bases from J, leaving 8 bases between.